This TCR beta chain was recovered during a study of blood T cell repertoires in COVID-19. Study context: The United States, Italy and Spain provided the acute and convalescent COVID-19 samples. T cells, B-cell-depleted T cells, or PBMCs provided the cDNA or gDNA that served as material.

As processed by the authors: Quantification of nucleated cells was approximated via reference gene primer amplification. Clones were sequenced by immunoSEQ multiplex PCR, and TCRdb holds only the in-frame ones, with some missing. The V and J calls and clone size are taken from that table; D and trimming were inferred from the DNA. Here the sample spans 450,000 to 500,000 clones, approximately 83% being singletons. The sequence derives from a human donor in a cohort sampled during active COVID-19. What was sequenced was peripheral blood.

The CDR3 DNA reads TGTGCCAGCAGCTTGGCCGGGGGACTAGGTTCTGGGGCCAACGTCCTGACTTTC. Translation: CASSLAGGLGSGANVLTF. The chain carries TRBV5-6 and TRBJ2-6; the match to TRBD2 covers 8 bases. The germline V gene encodes CDR1 SGHDT and CDR2 YYEEEE. Trimming at V came to 0 bases and at J to 1 base, leaving 6 bases not matched to a gene. There are 18 residues in the CDR3.